This T cell receptor (beta chain) emerged from a study of cytomegalovirus exposure and HLA in healthy donors. About this clone itself: Its matching antigen is unknown.

PCR used 60 Vbeta primers and 13 Jbeta primers. Only in-frame clones appear in the TCRdb table, and some are missing; sequencing was by immunoSEQ multiplex PCR. This sample has about 160,000 clones, with around 67% found just once. Whole-study findings and limits: The dataset shows that most TCR sequences were rare, while some public TCRs occurred in many donors.

Sample: PBMCs. The clonotype comes from a woman between 18 and 30 years old in good health and CMV-seropositive.

The CDR3 loop reads CASSPIPLGALNTEAFF. CDR3 sequence (DNA): TGTGCCAGCAGCCCCATACCCCTTGGAGCTTTGAACACTGAAGCTTTCTTT. The gene calls are TRBV7-9 and TRBJ1-1; D ambiguous. V shed 5 bases and J shed 0 bases, with 19 bases lying between them. Germline assignment: CDR1 SEHNR and CDR2 FQNEAQ (reference sequence). This CDR3 is 17 amino acids long.